The 28 T cell receptor beta chains listed next were all sequenced from one sample in a study of beta chain features in type 1 diabetes. General study findings and limits: Significant though moderate, a shortening of TCRB CDR3s appeared in all four CD4+ subsets of Type 1 diabetes patients.

No cognate antigen is known for these TCRs. cDNA synthesis used the whole RNA isolate, giving expressed TCRB sequences. Sequencing was performed with immunoSEQ multiplex PCR; in TCRdb, only in-frame clones are kept and a portion is missing. This sample has roughly 400,000 clones, with over 8.5% found just once. Input material: central memory CD4+ T cells from blood. These receptors all stem from a man aged 25-45 years with type 1 diabetes.

The table lists this clone with a few counts. This chain links TRBV6-5 with TRBJ2-7; unclear D gene. This CDR3 is built from 13 residues. Trimming pared 2 bases from V and 0 bases from J, leaving 5 bases between. Looked up from germline, CDR1 is MNHEY and CDR2 is SVGAGI. The CDR3 DNA is TGTGCCAGCAGTTACAGGAGCTCCTACGAGCAGTACTTC. It codes for CASSYRSSYEQYF.

This clone was detected only a few times. This sequence joins TRBV7-2 and TRBJ2-1, with 8 nucleotides matching TRBD2. Germline CDR1 and CDR2: SGHTA and FQGNSA. The CDR3 covers 16 residues. The J segment lost 4 bases and the V segment lost 2 bases, leaving 7 bases of the junction unmatched. CDR3 DNA sequence: TGTGCCAGCAGCTTACCCGGGGGACTAGAATACAATGAGCAGTTCTTC. This sequence encodes CASSLPGGLEYNEQFF.

This clone was seen many times. The DNA of the CDR3 is TGTGCCAGCAAGGACACTGCAACTAATGAAAAACTGTTTTTT. Translation: CASKDTATNEKLFF. The chain employs TRBV6-1 and TRBJ1-4; maybe TRBD1 (5 bases). This CDR3 comprises 14 residues. Trimming removed 7 bases at V and 0 bases at J, with 9 bases between. Per the germline V gene, CDR1 is MNHNS and CDR2 is SASEGT.

This clone was detected ten times or more. The chain employs TRBV7-9 and TRBJ1-4; D might be TRBD1 (6 bases). V gave up 3 bases and J gave up 4 bases, with 12 bases separating them. This CDR3 is 15 amino acids long. The germline V gene has CDR1 SEHNR and CDR2 FQNEAQ (reference sequence). The CDR3 DNA reads TGTGCCAGCAGCTTCCCGGGACACCTTAATGAAAAACTGTTTTTT. It specifies CASSFPGHLNEKLFF.

Worth noting for this clone: A much bigger clone sits one base away, suggesting this may be a read error. The chain combines TRBV11-3 with TRBJ2-5; the D is unclear. The length of the CDR3 is 13 residues. V gave up 1 base and J gave up 0 bases, with 3 bases separating them. Germline V gene lookup returns CDR1 SGHNT and CDR2 YENEEA. The CDR3 loop reads CASSLGDQETQYF. Here the CDR3 DNA reads TGTGCCAGCAGCTTAGGGGACCAAGAGACCCAGTACTTC.

The chain carries TRBV14 and TRBJ1-5, with D perhaps matching TRBD1 (5 bases). The V end lost 3 bases, the J end lost 7 bases, and 10 bases lay between the germline ends. Germline V CDR1 and CDR2: SGHDN, FVKESK. The CDR3 length is 13 residues. CDR3 in amino acids: CASSHPGTQPQHF. CDR3 DNA: TGTGCCAGCAGCCATCCAGGGACCCAGCCCCAGCATTTT.

The rearrangement links TRBV7-3 to TRBJ1-1; possible D gene TRBD1, 5 bases. The germline V gene has CDR1 SGHTA and CDR2 FQGTGA. The CDR3 is 13 amino acids. V lost 5 bases to trimming and J lost 1 base, with 8 bases between them. Here the CDR3 DNA reads TGTGCCAGCAGCGTGGGACCGAACACTGAAGCTTTCTTT. This gives the protein CASSVGPNTEAFF.

This chain joins TRBV7-9 and TRBJ1-2; maybe TRBD1 (6 bases). The V gene's germline CDR1 is SEHNR and CDR2 FQNEAQ (reference sequence). This CDR3 is 13 amino acids long. V gave up 3 bases and J gave up 2 bases, with 7 bases separating them. The CDR3 bases are TGTGCCAGCAGCTTCGACAGGAACTATGGCTACACCTTC. Translation: CASSFDRNYGYTF.

The chain joins TRBV6-4 to TRBJ2-5, with a possible D match to TRBD1 (5 bases). V gave up 4 bases and J gave up 1 base, with 7 bases separating them. This CDR3 has 13 amino acids. In germline, CDR1 is MRHNA, CDR2 SNTAGT. DNA for the CDR3: TGTGCCAGCAGTGCCAGGGCCCAAGAGACCCAGTACTTC. Translation: CASSARAQETQYF.

The chain has TRBV6-6 and TRBJ2-7; D remains ambiguous. Trimming stripped 10 bases from V and 2 bases from J, with 18 bases between. The CDR3 has 14 residues. Germline V CDR1 and CDR2: MNHNY, SVGAGI (reference sequence). In nucleotides, the CDR3 is TGTGCCATCAGGCCGTACTCCGCGGCCTACGAGCAGTACTTC. Protein product: CAIRPYSAAYEQYF.

The gene calls are TRBV4-2 and TRBJ1-2; tentative D call: TRBD1 (6 bases). Per the germline V gene, CDR1 is LGHNA and CDR2 is YNFKEQ. V was cut by 6 bases and J by 0 bases, with 14 bases left in between. CDR3 size: 15 residues. CDR3: CASRPDGQSNYGYTF. DNA of the CDR3: TGTGCCAGCAGACCCGATGGACAGTCTAACTATGGCTACACCTTC.

The chain has TRBV19 and TRBJ1-5, with unresolved D. The germline V and J ends were trimmed by 7 bases and 7 bases, with 26 bases remaining between them. Per germline, CDR1 LNHDA and CDR2 SQIVND (reference sequence). The CDR3 loop spans 17 amino acids. The CDR3: CASNRRPGSGVGQPQHF. CDR3 nucleotides: TGTGCCAGTAATAGGCGCCCGGGGTCCGGGGTCGGACAGCCCCAGCATTTT.

This clone was found a few times. The chain's CDR3 is CASSLRENGRGEQFF. CDR3 DNA: TGCGCCAGCAGCTTGCGAGAGAATGGCCGGGGTGAGCAGTTCTTC. J is TRBJ2-1 and V is TRBV5-1; a weak D match, TRBD2 (5 bases). Trimming took off 1 base at V and 9 bases at J, with 17 bases between the two ends. This CDR3 comprises 15 residues. Germline V gene sequence: CDR1 SGHRS, CDR2 YFSETQ. Combining the CDR3 with reference TRBV5-1 and TRBJ2-1 gives the whole variable domain KAGVTQTPRYLIKTRGQQVTLSCSPISGHRSVSWYQQTPGQGLQFLFEYFSETQRNKGNFPGRFSGRQFSNSRSEMNVSTLELGDSALYLCASSLRENGRGEQFFGPGTRLTVL.

The chain joins TRBV7-8 to TRBJ2-5, with TRBD2 matching 8 bases. Germline V gene data show CDR1 as SGHVS and CDR2 as FQNEAQ. With 1 base clipped from V and 7 bases from J, the junction kept 8 bases outside the gene matches. The CDR3 has 15 residues. The CDR3 nucleotides are TGTGCCAGCAGCTTAGGTGGGGGCGCGGGGGGGACCCAGTACTTC. This translates into CASSLGGGAGGTQYF.

The chain couples TRBV18 to TRBJ2-1; 9 positions match TRBD2. V lost 4 bases and J lost 5; bases outside the gene matches: 12. Per the germline V gene, CDR1 is KGHSH and CDR2 is LQKENI. This CDR3 region has 17 residues. In DNA, the CDR3 is TGTGCCAGCTCACTCCGACGGGGACTAGCTGAGGACAATGAGCAGTTCTTC. Translated: CASSLRRGLAEDNEQFF.

Worth noting for this clone: A read error may be the cause here, since a much bigger clone is one base away. The chain has TRBV19 and TRBJ1-1; D remains ambiguous. The germline CDR1 and CDR2 sequences are LNHDA and SQIVND (reference sequence). There are 15 residues in the CDR3. The germline V and J ends were trimmed by 3 bases and 1 base, with 12 bases remaining between them. The CDR3 here is CASSMAARGNTEAFF. The CDR3 DNA sequence: TGTGCCAGTAGTATGGCGGCCCGCGGGAACACTGAAGCTTTCTTT.

This clone was found many times. This chain connects TRBV28 to TRBJ2-6; the D gene is possibly TRBD1 (6 bases). Germline V gives CDR1 MDHEN, CDR2 SYDVKM. CDR3 length: 18 amino acids. Trimming stripped 4 bases from V and 0 bases from J, with 16 bases between. The CDR3 loop reads CASSSTGYGSSGANVLTF. CDR3 in DNA: TGTGCCAGCAGTTCCACAGGGTACGGAAGCTCTGGGGCCAACGTCCTGACTTTC.

This clone appeared many times. This sequence joins TRBV7-9 and TRBJ1-3; D may be TRBD1 (6 bases). CDR1 and CDR2 (germline): SEHNR, FQNEAQ (reference sequence). The CDR3 has 14 residues. The V end lost 5 bases, the J end lost 4 bases, and 12 bases lay between the germline ends. The CDR3 here is CASSPQQGGNTIYF. Written as DNA, the CDR3 is TGTGCCAGCAGCCCACAACAGGGAGGAAACACCATATATTTT.

This clone was found a few times. This chain joins TRBV18 and TRBJ2-7; tentative D call: TRBD1 (5 bases). The V and J ends lost 0 bases and 3 bases respectively, with 9 bases between them. The germline V gene encodes CDR1 KGHSH and CDR2 LQKENI. This CDR3 is 14 amino acids long. The CDR3 nucleotides are TGTGCCAGCTCACCACCTACAGGTTTCTACGAGCAGTACTTC. It encodes CASSPPTGFYEQYF. The whole variable domain, remainder taken from reference TRBV18 and TRBJ2-7, is NAGVMQNPRHLVRRRGQEARLRCSPMKGHSHVYWYRQLPEEGLKFMVYLQKENIIDESGMPKERFSAEFPKEGPSILRIQQVVRGDSAAYFCASSPPTGFYEQYFGPGTRLTVT.

This clone appeared a few times. The chain is built from TRBV14 and TRBJ2-5; 8 bases agree with TRBD1. The CDR3 length is 14 residues. With 1 base clipped from V and 5 bases from J, the junction kept 3 bases outside the gene matches. Germline V gene data show CDR1 as SGHDN and CDR2 as FVKESK. CDR3 residues: CASSQVTGGETQYF. CDR3 coding DNA: TGTGCCAGCAGCCAAGTAACAGGGGGGGAGACCCAGTACTTC. Full variable domain (outside the CDR3, taken from reference TRBV14 and TRBJ2-5): EAGVTQFPSHSVIEKGQTVTLRCDPISGHDNLYWYRRVMGKEIKFLLHFVKESKQDESGMPNNRFLAERTGGTYSTLKVQPAELEDSGVYFCASSQVTGGETQYFGPGTRLLVL.

This clone was counted ten times or more. The rearrangement uses TRBV28 and TRBJ2-7; TRBD1 might be the D (5 bases). The CDR3 contains 14 residues. Trimming removed 4 bases at V and 2 bases at J, with 12 bases between. The germline gives CDR1 MDHEN, CDR2 SYDVKM. The CDR3 DNA reads TGTGCCAGCAGTTCCAACGGACATACCTACGAGCAGTACTTC. It translates to CASSSNGHTYEQYF.

This clone was picked up a small number of times. This rearrangement joins TRBV6-6 to TRBJ1-5; TRBD1 agrees at 10 bases. Germline assignment: CDR1 MNHNY and CDR2 SVGAGI (reference sequence). CDR3 length: 15 amino acids. The junction had 6 bases not matched to a gene; V was cut back by 8 bases and J by 2 bases. The CDR3 nucleotides read TGTGCCAGCCCTCGGACAGGGGGTGGCAATCAGCCCCAGCATTTT. Protein sequence: CASPRTGGGNQPQHF.

This clone was counted between two and nine times. The chain recombines TRBV25-1 with TRBJ2-7; D might be TRBD2 (6 bases). V was pared by 0 bases and J by 0 bases, with 15 bases between. Germline lookup yields CDR1 MGHDK and CDR2 SYGVNS. The CDR3 is 17 residues long. CDR3 nucleotide sequence: TGTGCCAGCAGTGAATACGGGAGCGGCTCCCGCTCCTACGAGCAGTACTTC. Translated, it gives CASSEYGSGSRSYEQYF.

There are a few counts of this clone. This rearrangement joins TRBV4-3 to TRBJ1-2; D possibly corresponds to TRBD1 (6 bases). Germline CDR1 is LGHNA and CDR2 is YSLEER. The CDR3 extends over 19 amino acids. V was pared by 5 bases and J by 1 base, with 26 bases between. The CDR3 coding sequence is TGCGCCAGCAGCTACCGAGGTGGGGGGCGCCCCAGATTTAACTATGGCTACACCTTC. Protein sequence: CASSYRGGGRPRFNYGYTF.

This clone was counted only a few times. Additional DNA sequences in this sample encode the identical CDR3. The V gene is TRBV7-2, the J gene TRBJ2-1, with TRBD2 identical over 11 bases. V was pared by 1 base and J by 5 bases, with 1 base of the junction left unmatched. CDR1 is SGHTA and CDR2 is FQGNSA in the germline V gene. The CDR3 length is 15 residues. Written as DNA, the CDR3 is TGTGCCAGCAGCTTAGGACTAGCGGGGAACAATGAGCAGTTCTTC. This encodes CASSLGLAGNNEQFF.

As regards this clone: Different DNA sequences within this sample yield the same CDR3. This rearrangement joins TRBV7-2 to TRBJ1-3; D ambiguous. The CDR3 runs 12 residues. The V and J ends lost 2 bases and 7 bases respectively, with 6 bases between them. Germline V gives CDR1 SGHTA, CDR2 FQGNSA. CDR3 DNA sequence: TGTGCCAGCAGCTTATCACCCAACACCATATATTTT. Protein product: CASSLSPNTIYF.

The table lists this clone with many counts. V usage is TRBV14 and J usage is TRBJ1-4; D is possibly TRBD1 (5 bases). Between the trimmed V and J ends, which lost 0 bases and 7 bases, there was a span of 9 bases. The CDR3 is 14 amino acids. In germline, CDR1 is SGHDN, CDR2 FVKESK. The CDR3 bases are TGTGCCAGCAGCCAAGAGATGGGGGGTGAAAAACTGTTTTTT. Translation gives CASSQEMGGEKLFF.

The chain couples TRBV6-5 to TRBJ1-2; unclear D gene. Trimming stripped 7 bases from V and 2 bases from J, with 11 bases between. CDR1 MNHEY and CDR2 SVGAGI come from the germline V gene. The CDR3 runs to 13 residues. For the CDR3, the DNA is TGTGCCAGCACCAAGGACGGAAACTATGGCTACACCTTC. This codes for CASTKDGNYGYTF.